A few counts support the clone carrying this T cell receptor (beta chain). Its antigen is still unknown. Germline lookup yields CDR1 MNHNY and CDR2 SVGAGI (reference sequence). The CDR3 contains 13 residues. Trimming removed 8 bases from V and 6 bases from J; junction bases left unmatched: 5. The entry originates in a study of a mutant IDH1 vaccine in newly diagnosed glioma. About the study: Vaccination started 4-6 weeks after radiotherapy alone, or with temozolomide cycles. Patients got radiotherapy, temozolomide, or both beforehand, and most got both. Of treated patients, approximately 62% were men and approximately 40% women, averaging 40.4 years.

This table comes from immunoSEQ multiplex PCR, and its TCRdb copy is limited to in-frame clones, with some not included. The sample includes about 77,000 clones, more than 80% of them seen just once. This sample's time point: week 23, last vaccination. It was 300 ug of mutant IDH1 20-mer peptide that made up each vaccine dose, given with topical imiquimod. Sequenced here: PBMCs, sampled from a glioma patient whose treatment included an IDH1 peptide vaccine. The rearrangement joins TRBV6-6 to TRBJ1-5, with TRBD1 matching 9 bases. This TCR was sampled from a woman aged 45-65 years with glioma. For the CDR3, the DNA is TGTGCCAGCGTAACAGGGGGCCTTCAGCCCCAGCATTTT. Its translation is CASVTGGLQPQHF.